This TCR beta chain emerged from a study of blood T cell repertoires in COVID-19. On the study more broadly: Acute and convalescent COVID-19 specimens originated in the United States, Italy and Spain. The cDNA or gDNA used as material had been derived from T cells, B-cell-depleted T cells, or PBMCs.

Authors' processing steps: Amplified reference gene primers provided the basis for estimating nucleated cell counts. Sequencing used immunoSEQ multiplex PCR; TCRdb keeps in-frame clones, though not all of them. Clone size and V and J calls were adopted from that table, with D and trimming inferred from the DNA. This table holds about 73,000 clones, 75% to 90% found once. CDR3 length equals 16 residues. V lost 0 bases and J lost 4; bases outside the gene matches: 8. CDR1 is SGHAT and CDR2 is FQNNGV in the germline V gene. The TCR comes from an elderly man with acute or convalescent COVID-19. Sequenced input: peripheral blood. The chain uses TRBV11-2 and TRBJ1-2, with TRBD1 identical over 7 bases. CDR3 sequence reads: CASSLETTGAAYGYTF. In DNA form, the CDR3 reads TGTGCCAGCAGCTTAGAGACAACAGGGGCGGCCTATGGCTACACCTTC.